The present entry profiles one T cell receptor beta chain with its context. The data were obtained in a study of neoadjuvant anti-PD-1 for oral cavity cancer. Analysis of PBMCs was direct, with no culture step. Profiled with immunoSEQ multiplex PCR; TCRdb holds only in-frame clones, not every one. This sample has about 14,000 clones; around 75% occur once, and the top ten carry less than 3.5%. The CDR3 spans 13 residues. Trimming left V 1 base short and J 9 bases short, with 10 bases between. Per germline, CDR1 MNHNS and CDR2 SASEGT. The material was PBMCs, obtained before nivolumab (anti-PD-1) treatment. V and J are TRBV6-1 and TRBJ2-1, with unresolved D. The TCR was taken from a person between 40 and 80 years old with oral cavity squamous cell carcinoma. CDR3 bases: TGTGCCAGCAGTGAAGTTGTCAGTGTTGAGCAGTTCTTC. Translation gives CASSEVVSVEQFF.